The TCR beta chain under discussion was sequenced for a study of PD-1 blockade in classical Hodgkin lymphoma. Each of the patients experienced relapse following autologous stem cell transplantation, and their brentuximab vedotin exposure differed. Profiling relied on immunoSEQ multiplex PCR, and the TCRdb table lists in-frame clones only, not all of them. The sample yields 5,000 to 6,000 clones, around 68% seen once. The CDR3 contains 14 residues. V lost 6 bases and J 7 bases, leaving 19 bases between the germline ends. From germline, CDR1 is SNHLY and CDR2 FYNNEI. This rearrangement joins TRBV2 to TRBJ2-7, with D unclear. Sequencing was performed on peripheral blood mononuclear cells (PBMCs), taken at baseline. This TCR came from a human donor with classical Hodgkin lymphoma. The CDR3 region has the DNA TGTGCCAGCAGGACCTCCTCAACCGCGAGGGAGCAGTACTTC. Amino acid sequence: CASRTSSTAREQYF.